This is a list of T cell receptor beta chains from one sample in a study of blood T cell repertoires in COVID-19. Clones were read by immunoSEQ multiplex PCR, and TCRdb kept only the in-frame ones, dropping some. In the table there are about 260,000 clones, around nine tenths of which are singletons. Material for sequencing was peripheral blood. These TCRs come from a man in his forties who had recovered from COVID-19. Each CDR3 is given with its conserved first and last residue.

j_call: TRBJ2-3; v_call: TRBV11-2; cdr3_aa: CASTQGPNTDTQYF
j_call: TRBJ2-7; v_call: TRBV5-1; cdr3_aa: CASSFGTGTYEQYF
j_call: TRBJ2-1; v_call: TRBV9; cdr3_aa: CASSVGGSGHNEQFF
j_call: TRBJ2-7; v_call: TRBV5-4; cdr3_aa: CASSFWGLGGEQYF
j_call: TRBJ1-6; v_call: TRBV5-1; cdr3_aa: CASSFPDRGNSPLHF
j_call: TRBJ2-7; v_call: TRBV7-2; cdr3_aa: CASSLEQMDEQYF
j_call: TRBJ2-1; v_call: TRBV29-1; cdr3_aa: CSVAGGRNEQFF
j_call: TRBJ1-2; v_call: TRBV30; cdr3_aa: CAWGGQSHLGGYTF
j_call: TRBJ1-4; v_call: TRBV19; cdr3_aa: CASSETGTGVEKLFF
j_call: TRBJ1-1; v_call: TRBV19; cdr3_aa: CATRDRQFAGTEAFF
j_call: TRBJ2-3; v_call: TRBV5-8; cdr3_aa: CASSLLLAGVGTQYF
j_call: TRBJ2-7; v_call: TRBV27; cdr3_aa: CASSKGGGNEQYF
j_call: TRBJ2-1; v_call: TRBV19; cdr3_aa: CASNVLQGAHEQFF
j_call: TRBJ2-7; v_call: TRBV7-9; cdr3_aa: CASSTDTYEQYF
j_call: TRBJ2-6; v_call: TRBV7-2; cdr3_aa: CASSLRDGPTGANVLTF
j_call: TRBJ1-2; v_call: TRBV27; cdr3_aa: CASSLFAPDSNYGYTF
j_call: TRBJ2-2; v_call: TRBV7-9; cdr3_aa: CASSTPPPRLAGGMNTGELFF
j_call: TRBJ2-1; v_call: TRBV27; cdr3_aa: CASTLSGGVTYNEQFF
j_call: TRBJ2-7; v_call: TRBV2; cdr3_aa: CASRTGPGTSPTYEQYF
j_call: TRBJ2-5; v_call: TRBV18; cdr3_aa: CASTQGDRYQETQYF
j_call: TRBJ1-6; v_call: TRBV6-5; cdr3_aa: CASSRTGDGSPLHF
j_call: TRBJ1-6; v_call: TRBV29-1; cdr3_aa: CSVKTGDTYNSPLHF
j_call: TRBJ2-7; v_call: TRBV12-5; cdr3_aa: CASGLPRKGVYEQYF
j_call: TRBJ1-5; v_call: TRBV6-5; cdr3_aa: CASRGGTNQPQHF
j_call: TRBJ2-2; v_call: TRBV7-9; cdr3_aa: CASSFSNTGELFF
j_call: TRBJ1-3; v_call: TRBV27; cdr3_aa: CASSSGGTGNTIYF
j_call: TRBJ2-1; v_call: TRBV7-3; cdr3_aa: CASSLMAAGGGSINEQFF
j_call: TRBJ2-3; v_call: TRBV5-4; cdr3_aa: CASSRDFSTDTQYF
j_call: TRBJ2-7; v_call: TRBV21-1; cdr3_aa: CASSPKPPGQFSYEQYF
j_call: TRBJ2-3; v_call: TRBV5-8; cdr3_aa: CASSLTGATDTQYF
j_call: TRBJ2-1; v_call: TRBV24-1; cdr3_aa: CATSDWSRGHNEQFF
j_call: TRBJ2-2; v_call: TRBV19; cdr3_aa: CASRVAGGGVTGELFF
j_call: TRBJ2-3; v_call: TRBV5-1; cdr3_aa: CASSRTGGDPDTQYF
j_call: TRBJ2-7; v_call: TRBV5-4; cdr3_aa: CASSVDRGRSGEQYF
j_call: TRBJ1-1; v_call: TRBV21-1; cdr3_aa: CASSAGQAENTEAFF
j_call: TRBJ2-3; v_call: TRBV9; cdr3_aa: CASSKTGGSGDTQYF
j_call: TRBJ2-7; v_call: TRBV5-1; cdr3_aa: CASSFRGQGNEQYF
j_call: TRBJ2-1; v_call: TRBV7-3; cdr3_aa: CASSLKGGQGLFF
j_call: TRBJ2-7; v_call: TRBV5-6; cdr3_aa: CASTPWGGPTKQYF
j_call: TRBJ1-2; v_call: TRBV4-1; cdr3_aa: CASSSSSPETLPTGGYTF
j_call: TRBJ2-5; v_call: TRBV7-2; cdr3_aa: CASSLIGGEGTQYF
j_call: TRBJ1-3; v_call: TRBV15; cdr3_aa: CATSRGQRYSGNTIYF
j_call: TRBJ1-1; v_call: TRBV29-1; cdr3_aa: CSGTSGKGAEAFF
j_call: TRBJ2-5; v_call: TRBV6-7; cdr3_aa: CASSYSSGQVIEETQYF
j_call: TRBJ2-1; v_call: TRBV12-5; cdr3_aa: CASGMTLPSGGASRNNEQFF
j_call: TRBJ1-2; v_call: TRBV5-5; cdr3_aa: CASSLVSRVSYGYTF
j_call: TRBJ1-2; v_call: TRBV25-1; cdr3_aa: CASTDTGGYGYTF
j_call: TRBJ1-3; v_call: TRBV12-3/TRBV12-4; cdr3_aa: CASSSSSGNTIYF
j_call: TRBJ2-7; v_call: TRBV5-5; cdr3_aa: CASSFPTGYEQYF
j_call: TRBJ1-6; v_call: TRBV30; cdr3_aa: CAWDRDGISPLHF